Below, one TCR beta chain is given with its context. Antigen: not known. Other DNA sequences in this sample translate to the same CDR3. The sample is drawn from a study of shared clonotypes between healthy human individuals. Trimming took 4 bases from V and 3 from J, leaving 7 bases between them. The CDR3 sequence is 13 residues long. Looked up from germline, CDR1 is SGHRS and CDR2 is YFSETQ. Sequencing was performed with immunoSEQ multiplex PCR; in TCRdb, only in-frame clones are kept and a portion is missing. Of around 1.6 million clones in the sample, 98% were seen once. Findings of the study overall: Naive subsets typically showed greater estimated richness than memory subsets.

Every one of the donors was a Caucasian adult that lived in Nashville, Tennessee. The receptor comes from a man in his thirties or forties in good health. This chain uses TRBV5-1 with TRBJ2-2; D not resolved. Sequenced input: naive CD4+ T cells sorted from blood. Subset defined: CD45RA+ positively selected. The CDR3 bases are TGCGCCAGCAGCAGAGACCACACCGGGGAGCTGTTTTTT. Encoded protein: CASSRDHTGELFF.